This TCR beta chain originates from a study of metastatic and nonmetastatic thyroid tumors. The overall study: Repertoires of blood and of tissue (tumor or nodule) from malignant and benign thyroid patients were compared.

This clone has a handful of counts. Germline CDR1 is SGHVS and CDR2 is FNYEAQ. Trimming removed 7 bases at V and 7 bases at J, with 7 bases between. This CDR3 spans 11 amino acids. There were no patients who had received any treatment before thyroid surgery. TCRdb re-analyzed the PCR reads through MiXCR. The sample yields 20,000 or so clones, 22% seen once. Sequencing was done on a sample of adjacent normal tissue. The TCR originated in a female donor with papillary thyroid cancer or a benign thyroid nodule (not recorded which). Some clones in this sample may be carry-over from other donors' samples. The chain combines TRBV7-6 with TRBJ2-2; possibly TRBD1 for D (6 bases). CDR3 coding DNA: TGTGCCAGCAAGGGGGACGGGGAGCTGTTTTTT. Protein product: CASKGDGELFF.